The 21 T cell receptor beta chains reported below all come from one sample, sequenced in a study of control samples from healthy donors and cancer patients. Assay used: immunoSEQ multiplex PCR; TCRdb lists only in-frame clones, some missing. The data contain 390,000 or so clones, 90% of them seen just once; the ten biggest clones take up 5.5% to 7.5%. Sequencing was done on a sample of PBMCs. The receptor set was obtained from a man aged 40-49 years with head and neck cancer.

The genes are TRBV24-1 and TRBJ2-7; D possibly uses TRBD1 or TRBD2 (5 bases each). Germline lookup yields CDR1 KGHDR and CDR2 SFDVKD. Trimming shortened V by 9 bases and J by 5 bases, and 22 bases separated the two germline ends. CDR3 length equals 15 residues. The CDR3 region is CATFLARGLFDEQYF. Written as DNA, the CDR3 is TGTGCCACCTTTCTGGCGAGGGGCCTCTTTGACGAGCAGTACTTC.

The genes are TRBV6-5 and TRBJ1-2; 8 bases match TRBD1. J was trimmed by 4 bases and V by 6 bases; bases with no gene match: 4. The CDR3 loop spans 13 amino acids. Germline-derived CDR1 and CDR2 are MNHEY and SVGAGI. The CDR3 sequence: CASRVTGGYGYTF. As DNA, the CDR3 is TGTGCCAGCAGGGTCACAGGGGGCTATGGCTACACCTTC.

The genes are TRBV28 and TRBJ1-5; 7 bases line up with TRBD1. Looked up from germline, CDR1 is MDHEN and CDR2 is SYDVKM. V lost 4 bases, J lost 0 bases, and 9 bases stayed unmatched. The length of the CDR3 is 17 residues. The CDR3 DNA reads as TGTGCCAGCAGTTGGGCAGGGGGGGGAACTAGCAATCAGCCCCAGCATTTT. Translation gives CASSWAGGGTSNQPQHF.

V gene TRBV15 combines with J gene TRBJ1-4; D is undetermined. The germline gives CDR1 LNHNV, CDR2 YYDKDF (reference sequence). CDR3 length equals 15 residues. Trimming removed 0 bases at V and 4 bases at J, with 9 bases between. CDR3 coding DNA: TGTGCCACCAGCAGAGATAGTGGTGATAATGAAAAACTGTTTTTT. Its translation is CATSRDSGDNEKLFF.

This chain uses TRBV2 with TRBJ1-4; no reliable D call. Germline CDR1 and CDR2: SNHLY and FYNNEI. This CDR3 has 13 amino acids. Trimming pared 8 bases from V and 0 bases from J, leaving 7 bases between. The CDR3 region has the DNA TGTGCCAGCTCAGCGACAACTAATGAAAAACTGTTTTTT. It codes for CASSATTNEKLFF.

The chain links TRBV28 to TRBJ2-5; the D is unclear. Per germline, CDR1 MDHEN and CDR2 SYDVKM. The V end lost 8 bases, the J end lost 5 bases, and 9 bases lay between the germline ends. This CDR3 has 11 amino acids. CDR3 protein: CASRVGETQYF. The DNA of the CDR3 is TGTGCCAGCCGTGTCGGGGAGACCCAGTACTTC.

The V and J genes are TRBV5-5 and TRBJ1-1; D is unclear. The CDR3 length is 15 residues. Between the trimmed V and J ends, which lost 3 bases and 4 bases, there was a span of 16 bases. The V gene's germline CDR1 is SGHKS and CDR2 YYEKEE (reference sequence). The CDR3 DNA follows: TGTGCCAGCAGCTCCCTCCGCGATTGGGGCACTGAAGCTTTCTTT. This sequence encodes CASSSLRDWGTEAFF.

CDR3 sequence (DNA): TGTGCCACCGAGGCGGGACAGGGTACTTACATTCAGTACTTC. Protein: CATEAGQGTYIQYF. V and J are TRBV19 and TRBJ2-4; TRBD1 aligns across 9 bases. The germline V gene encodes CDR1 LNHDA and CDR2 SQIVND (reference sequence). This CDR3 contains 14 residues. Losses at the gene ends were 10 bases for V and 8 bases for J; bases not matched to a gene: 12.

V and J are TRBV29-1 and TRBJ2-5, with TRBD1 matching 8 bases. Germline V gene data show CDR1 as SQVTM and CDR2 as ANQGSEA. The V and J ends lost 7 bases and 5 bases, in that order; junction bases with no gene match: 6. CDR3 size: 12 residues. CDR3 nucleotide sequence: TGCAGCGCCCGACAGGGGTTGGAGACCCAGTACTTC. As protein: CSARQGLETQYF.

The chain recombines TRBV7-2 with TRBJ2-2, with D tentatively TRBD1 (5 bases). Germline CDR1 SGHTA, CDR2 FQGNSA. There are 16 residues in the CDR3. With 7 bases removed from V and 1 base from J, the gap between germline ends came to 16 bases. CDR3 residues: CASTYWGGQNTGELFF. CDR3 nucleotides: TGTGCCAGCACCTATTGGGGTGGACAGAACACCGGGGAGCTGTTTTTT. The full variable domain, rest sourced from reference TRBV7-2 and TRBJ2-2, is GAGVSQSPSNKVTEKGKDVELRCDPISGHTALYWYRQSLGQGLEFLIYFQGNSAPDKSGLPSDRFSAERTGGSVSTLTIQRTQQEDSAVYLCASTYWGGQNTGELFFGEGSRLTVL.

The rearrangement uses TRBV27 and TRBJ1-1, with D unresolved. This CDR3 contains 11 residues. Germline V lookup: CDR1 MNHEY, CDR2 SMNVEV (reference sequence). V dropped 7 bases and J dropped 2 bases, with 5 bases sitting between them. The CDR3 is CASTHNTEAFF. The CDR3 DNA is TGTGCCAGCACCCACAACACTGAAGCTTTCTTT.

The chain joins TRBV6-5 to TRBJ1-2; D not certain. CDR1 MNHEY and CDR2 SVGAGI come from the germline V gene. The CDR3 extends over 14 amino acids. The V end was cut by 5 bases, the J end by 6 bases, with 16 bases between. This CDR3 is CASSQALRGDGYTF. In DNA form, the CDR3 reads TGTGCCAGCAGTCAGGCCCTACGAGGAGATGGCTACACCTTC.

This chain links TRBV5-4 with TRBJ2-3; 7 nucleotides align to TRBD1. The CDR3 runs 15 residues. V lost 3 bases and J lost 0; bases outside the gene matches: 4. The germline V gene has CDR1 SGHNT and CDR2 YYREEE (reference sequence). CDR3 protein: CASSSGQASTDTQYF. CDR3 nucleotides: TGTGCCAGCAGCTCCGGACAGGCTAGCACAGATACGCAGTATTTT.

This chain links TRBV4-2 with TRBJ2-5, with no clear D. The V end lost 2 bases, the J end lost 1 base, and 5 bases lay between the germline ends. The CDR3 length is 13 residues. The germline gives CDR1 LGHNA, CDR2 YNFKEQ. In DNA form, the CDR3 reads TGTGCCAGCAGCCAACCCATCCAAGAGACCCAGTACTTC. It is translated as CASSQPIQETQYF.

V gene TRBV29-1 combines with J gene TRBJ2-2; 14 bases align to TRBD2. V was pared by 5 bases and J by 2 bases, with 10 bases of the junction left unmatched. The CDR3 consists of 18 residues. The germline gives CDR1 SQVTM, CDR2 ANQGSEA. CDR3: CSVRAGTSGSSNTGELFF. CDR3 bases: TGCAGCGTTAGGGCTGGGACTAGCGGGAGTAGTAACACCGGGGAGCTGTTTTTT.

The chain uses TRBV30 and TRBJ2-2; perhaps TRBD2 as D (5 bases). Germline values: CDR1 GTSNPN, CDR2 SVGIG (reference sequence). Deletions cut 7 bases from V and 4 bases from J, with 13 bases between. The CDR3 sequence is 13 residues long. Written as DNA, the CDR3 is TGTGCCTCGAGGAAGGAGGTCACCGGGGAGCTGTTTTTT. Its translation: CASRKEVTGELFF.

The chain joins TRBV4-1 to TRBJ2-7, with 7 nucleotides matching TRBD2. The germline V gene encodes CDR1 MGHRA and CDR2 YSYEKL. The CDR3 runs 16 residues. The ends lost 3 bases at V and 3 bases at J; junction bases unmatched: 11. The CDR3 nucleotides are TGCGCCAGCAGCCACAGTGCGGGAGCTGCCGACTACGAGCAGTACTTC. Protein product: CASSHSAGAADYEQYF.

This chain links TRBV9 with TRBJ1-2; 10 nucleotides match TRBD1. V lost 4 bases and J lost 7; bases outside the gene matches: 7. CDR1 and CDR2 from the germline V gene are SGDLS and YYNGEE. This CDR3 has 14 residues. The chain's CDR3 is CASSQTGQGTGYTF. Here the CDR3 DNA reads TGTGCCAGCAGCCAAACGGGACAGGGGACTGGCTACACCTTC.

The CDR3 DNA reads as TGTGCCAGCAGCGTGGGGAGGTCTGGCTACACCTTC. The encoded protein is CASSVGRSGYTF. This chain uses TRBV5-6 with TRBJ1-2; D gene ambiguous. Germline CDR1 and CDR2: SGHDT and YYEEEE. Trimming took off 4 bases at V and 7 bases at J, with 11 bases between the two ends. The CDR3 covers 12 residues.

The chain carries TRBV11-2 and TRBJ2-3; TRBD2 matches at 9 bases. Germline V lookup: CDR1 SGHAT, CDR2 FQNNGV. The CDR3 covers 17 residues. The V gene end was trimmed by 3 bases and the J gene end by 6 bases; junction bases not matched to a gene: 13. Here the CDR3 DNA reads TGTGCCAGCAGCTTGGCGGGGCAAGCGGGGGGTCGGGATACGCAGTATTTT. Translated, it gives CASSLAGQAGGRDTQYF.

This clone was seen a single time. J is TRBJ1-2 and V is TRBV6-5; possible D gene TRBD1, 6 bases. Germline CDR1 reads MNHEY; CDR2 reads SVGAGI. V was shortened by 0 bases and J by 2 bases, with 10 bases between the two germline ends. There are 15 residues in the CDR3. This chain's CDR3 is CASSYSPGENYGYTF. The DNA of the CDR3 is TGTGCCAGCAGTTACTCGCCAGGGGAAAACTATGGCTACACCTTC.